Sequencing of this TCR beta chain was carried out in a study of T-cell reconstitution after alpha-beta-depleted transplantation in children. Study-wide results and caveats: Several hundred graft clones that had expanded were reportedly the source of alpha-beta T cells about two months after transplant. Most T-cell counts and diversity one year after the transplant came from T cells that were newly produced.

A library of TCRbeta sequences, prepared with unique molecular identifiers, was generated. Via MiXCR, TCRdb re-called the PCR reads, giving one row per CDR3 protein. The table shows 550,000 to 600,000 distinct CDR3 sequences, with roughly 23% occurring only once. The CDR3 consists of 19 residues. From germline, CDR1 is SGHAT and CDR2 FQNNGV. V lost 3 bases, J lost 4 bases, and 17 bases stayed unmatched. Points on this clonotype: The antigen is not known.

This specimen was PBMCs, mostly from graft donor cells, taken 360 days after TCRalphabeta/CD19-depleted stem cell transplant. The sequence was collected from a boy under two years old who had a stem cell transplant for acute myeloid leukemia, so the T cells may come from the graft donor. The V call is TRBV11-2, the J call TRBJ2-3; TRBD2 matches 9 bases. The CDR3 is CASSFGRAVRGGPADTQYF. CDR3 sequence (DNA): TGTGCCAGCAGCTTTGGTCGGGCGGTGCGGGGGGGCCCCGCAGATACGCAGTATTTT.